This TCR beta chain was observed in a study of T cell responses to AZD1222 COVID-19 vaccine. Study findings and constraints: It should be noted that donors were predominantly white British and more often female, and clonal diversity was possibly underestimated.

The assay was immunoSEQ multiplex PCR, and TCRdb's table has in-frame clones only and misses some. The sample holds under 150,000 clones, about 91% seen once. A remark on this clone: As yet, its antigen is unknown.

The CDR3 runs 18 residues. Germline values: CDR1 ENHRY, CDR2 SYGVKD. The trim removed 0 bases at V and 1 base at J, leaving 8 bases unmatched. This chain joins TRBV10-3 and TRBJ2-1; 8 bases are a match to TRBD2. The sample here was peripheral blood, taken 28 days after the second AZD1222 dose. The clonotype was recovered from an adult who received the AZD1222 COVID-19 vaccine. The CDR3 sequence is CAISESGVLAGSYNEQFF. The CDR3 nucleotides are TGTGCCATCAGTGAGTCGGGAGTGCTAGCGGGTTCCTACAATGAGCAGTTCTTC.